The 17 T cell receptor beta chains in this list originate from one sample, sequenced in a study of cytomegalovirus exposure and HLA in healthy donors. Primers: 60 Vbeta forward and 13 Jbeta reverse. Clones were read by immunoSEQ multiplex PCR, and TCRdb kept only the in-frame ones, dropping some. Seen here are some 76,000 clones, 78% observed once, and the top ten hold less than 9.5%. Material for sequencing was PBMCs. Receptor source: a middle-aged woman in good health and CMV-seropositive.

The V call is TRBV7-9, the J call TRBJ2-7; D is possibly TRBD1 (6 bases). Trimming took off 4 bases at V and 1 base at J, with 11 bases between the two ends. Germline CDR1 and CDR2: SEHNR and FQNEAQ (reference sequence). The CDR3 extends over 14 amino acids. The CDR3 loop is CASSSRDKSYEQYF. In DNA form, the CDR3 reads TGTGCCAGCAGCTCCCGGGACAAATCCTACGAGCAGTACTTC.

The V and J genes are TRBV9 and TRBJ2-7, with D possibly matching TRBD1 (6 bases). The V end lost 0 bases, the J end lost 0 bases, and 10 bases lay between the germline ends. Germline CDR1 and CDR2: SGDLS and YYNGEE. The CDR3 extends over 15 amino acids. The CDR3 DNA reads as TGTGCCAGCAGCGTAGGAGGGACACACTCCTACGAGCAGTACTTC. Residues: CASSVGGTHSYEQYF.

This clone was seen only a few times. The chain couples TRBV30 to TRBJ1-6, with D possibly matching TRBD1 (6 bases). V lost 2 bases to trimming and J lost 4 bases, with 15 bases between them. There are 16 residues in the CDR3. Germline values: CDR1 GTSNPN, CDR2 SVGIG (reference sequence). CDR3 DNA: TGTGCCTGGAGTAGGAAGAGGGGGGGGTATAATTCACCCCTCCACTTT. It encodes CAWSRKRGGYNSPLHF.

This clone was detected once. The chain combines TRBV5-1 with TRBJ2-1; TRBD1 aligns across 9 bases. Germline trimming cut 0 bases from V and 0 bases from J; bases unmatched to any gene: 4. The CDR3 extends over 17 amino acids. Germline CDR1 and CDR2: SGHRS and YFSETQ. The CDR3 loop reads CASSLAGTGTSYNEQFF. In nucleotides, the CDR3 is TGCGCCAGCAGCTTGGCCGGGACAGGGACCTCCTACAATGAGCAGTTCTTC. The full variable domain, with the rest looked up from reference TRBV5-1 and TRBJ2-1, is KAGVTQTPRYLIKTRGQQVTLSCSPISGHRSVSWYQQTPGQGLQFLFEYFSETQRNKGNFPGRFSGRQFSNSRSEMNVSTLELGDSALYLCASSLAGTGTSYNEQFFGPGTRLTVL.

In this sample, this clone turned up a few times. This CDR3 is CASSLGQGQQYF. CDR3 DNA sequence: TGTGCCAGCAGCTTAGGGCAGGGTCAGCAGTACTTC. The chain is built from TRBV11-2 and TRBJ2-7; D might be TRBD1 (5 bases). Trimming left V 1 base short and J 8 bases short, with 9 bases between. CDR1 SGHAT and CDR2 FQNNGV come from the germline V gene. CDR3 length equals 12 residues. Full variable domain (missing parts from reference TRBV11-2 and TRBJ2-7): EAGVAQSPRYKIIEKRQSVAFWCNPISGHATLYWYQQILGQGPKLLIQFQNNGVVDDSQLPKDRFSAERLKGVDSTLKIQPAKLEDSAVYLCASSLGQGQQYFGPGTRLTVT.

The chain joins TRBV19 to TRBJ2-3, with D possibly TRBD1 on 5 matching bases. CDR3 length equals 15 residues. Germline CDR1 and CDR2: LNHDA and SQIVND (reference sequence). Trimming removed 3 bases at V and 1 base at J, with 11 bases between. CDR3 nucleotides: TGTGCCAGTAGTATCGACAGAATTGGCACAGATACGCAGTATTTT. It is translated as CASSIDRIGTDTQYF.

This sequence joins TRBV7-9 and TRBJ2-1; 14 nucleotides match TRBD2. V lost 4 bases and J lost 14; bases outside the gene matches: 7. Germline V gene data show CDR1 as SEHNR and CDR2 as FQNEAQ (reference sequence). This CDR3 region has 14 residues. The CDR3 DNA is TGTGCCAGCAGCTCAGGACTAGCGGGGGGCCAGGAGTTCTTC. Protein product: CASSSGLAGGQEFF.

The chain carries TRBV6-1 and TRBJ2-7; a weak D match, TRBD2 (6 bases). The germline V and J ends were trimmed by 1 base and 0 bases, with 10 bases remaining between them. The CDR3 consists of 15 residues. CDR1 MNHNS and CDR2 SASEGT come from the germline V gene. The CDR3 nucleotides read TGTGCCAGCAGTGAAGGCCCGGGGGTCTCCTACGAGCAGTACTTC. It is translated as CASSEGPGVSYEQYF.

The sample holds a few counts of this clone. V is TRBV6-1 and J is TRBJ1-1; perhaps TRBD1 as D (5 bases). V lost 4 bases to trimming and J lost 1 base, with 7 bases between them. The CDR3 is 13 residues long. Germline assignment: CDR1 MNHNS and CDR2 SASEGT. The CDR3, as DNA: TGTGCCAGCAGTGCCAGGGAGAACACTGAAGCTTTCTTT. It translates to CASSARENTEAFF.

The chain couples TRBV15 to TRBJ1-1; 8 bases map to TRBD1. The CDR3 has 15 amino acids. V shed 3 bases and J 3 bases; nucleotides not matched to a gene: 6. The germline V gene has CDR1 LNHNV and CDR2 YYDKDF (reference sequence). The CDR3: CATSRGDRWDTEAFF. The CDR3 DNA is TGTGCCACCAGCAGGGGGGACAGGTGGGACACTGAAGCTTTCTTT.

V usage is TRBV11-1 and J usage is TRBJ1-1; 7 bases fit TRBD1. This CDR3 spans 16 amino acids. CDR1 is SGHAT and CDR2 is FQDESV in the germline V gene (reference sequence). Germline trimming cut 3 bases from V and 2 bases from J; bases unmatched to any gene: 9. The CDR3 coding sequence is TGTGCCAGCAGCTTGGTCCTAGGGACAGCTAACACTGAAGCTTTCTTT. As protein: CASSLVLGTANTEAFF.

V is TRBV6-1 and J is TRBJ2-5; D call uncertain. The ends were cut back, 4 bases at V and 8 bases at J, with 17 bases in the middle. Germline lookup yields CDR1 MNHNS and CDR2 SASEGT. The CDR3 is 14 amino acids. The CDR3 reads CASSVRWKEFTQYF. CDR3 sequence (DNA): TGTGCCAGCAGTGTTAGGTGGAAGGAGTTCACCCAGTACTTC.

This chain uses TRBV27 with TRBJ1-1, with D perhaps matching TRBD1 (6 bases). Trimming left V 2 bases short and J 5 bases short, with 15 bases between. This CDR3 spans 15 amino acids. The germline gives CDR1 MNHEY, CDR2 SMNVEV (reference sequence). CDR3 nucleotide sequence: TGTGCCAGCAGTTTACGCGTAGGGGGAGGGACTGAAGCTTTCTTT. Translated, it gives CASSLRVGGGTEAFF.

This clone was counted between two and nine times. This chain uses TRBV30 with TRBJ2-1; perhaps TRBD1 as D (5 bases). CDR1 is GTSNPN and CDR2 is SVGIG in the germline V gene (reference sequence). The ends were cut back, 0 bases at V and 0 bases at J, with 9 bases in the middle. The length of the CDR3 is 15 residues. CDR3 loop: CAWSVDSPSYNEQFF. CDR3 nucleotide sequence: TGTGCCTGGAGTGTAGACAGTCCCTCCTACAATGAGCAGTTCTTC.

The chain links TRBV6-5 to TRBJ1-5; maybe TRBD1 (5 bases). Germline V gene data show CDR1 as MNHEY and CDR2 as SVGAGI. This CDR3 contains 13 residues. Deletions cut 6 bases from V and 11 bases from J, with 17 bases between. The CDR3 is CASSLGGRSAQHF. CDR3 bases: TGTGCCAGCAGCCTCGGGGGAAGATCAGCCCAGCATTTT.

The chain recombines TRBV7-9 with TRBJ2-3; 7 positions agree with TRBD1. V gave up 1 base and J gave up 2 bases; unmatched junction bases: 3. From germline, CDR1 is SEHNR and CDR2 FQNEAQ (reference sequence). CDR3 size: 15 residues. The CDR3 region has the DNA TGTGCCAGCAGCTTAGGGACAGGTCACACAGATACGCAGTATTTT. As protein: CASSLGTGHTDTQYF. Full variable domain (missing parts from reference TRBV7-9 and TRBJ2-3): DTGVSQNPRHKITKRGQNVTFRCDPISEHNRLYWYRQTLGQGPEFLTYFQNEAQLEKSRLLSDRFSAERPKGSFSTLEIQRTEQGDSAMYLCASSLGTGHTDTQYFGPGTRLTVL.

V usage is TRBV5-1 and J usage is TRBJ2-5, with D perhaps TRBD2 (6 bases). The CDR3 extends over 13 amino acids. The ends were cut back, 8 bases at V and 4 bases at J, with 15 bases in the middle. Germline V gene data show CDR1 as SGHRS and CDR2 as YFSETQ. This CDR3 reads CASNPGTGETQYF. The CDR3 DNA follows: TGCGCCAGTAACCCGGGGACTGGAGAGACCCAGTACTTC.